This record covers a single T cell receptor beta chain. The antigen this receptor binds is unknown. No per-base quality is available; no much larger clone lies one base away. The CDR3 numbers 13 residues from cysteine through phenylalanine. Only the CDR3 region is kept as DNA, spanning 39 bases read in frame from base 1. Looking up the germline V gene (reference sequence) yields CDR1 LNHDA and CDR2 SQIVND. Deletion took 5 bases off V and 2 bases off J, with a span of 7 bases between the germline ends. This sample was taken from a study of regulatory T cells in long-lasting Graves disease (dated by TCRdb to about 2021). With respect to the entire study: In the newly diagnosed Graves' disease group, patients had been taking antithyroid drugs for less than 3 months. Persistent Graves' disease patients were compared with newly diagnosed Graves' disease patients by peripheral blood TCR sequencing and RNA sequencing. The study took place in China and was registered as a clinical trial. A total of approximately 35 samples underwent TCR sequencing: around 13 from persistent and some 20 from newly diagnosed Graves' disease patients. Findings and caveats that apply to the study as a whole: Patients with persistent disease shared more public clonotypes (fewer than 3,000) than newly diagnosed patients did (more than 900). Sequencing and analysis were limited to the TCR beta chain. The authors noted that the small sample size was a limitation that may lower accuracy. Preferential use of TRBV28, TRBJ1-2 and TRBJ2-5 was observed in persistent disease, whereas TRBV20-1 and TRBJ2-1 were favored in newly diagnosed disease. Lower TCR Shannon entropy and fewer highly expanded clones were observed in persistent Graves' disease patients than in newly diagnosed patients, which suggested clonal expansion. The study examined only peripheral blood because the primary lesion, thyroid tissue, could not be accessed.

Library creation used multiplex PCR. Sequencing relied on an Illumina HiSeq 4000. CDR3 regions were amplified by Arm-PCR with iRepertoire HTBI primers to construct TCR beta libraries. Before sequencing, the PCR products went through gel purification. The authors' analysis ran thus. A total of around 59 TRBV and more than twelve TRBJ segments were identified across samples and were used for gene usage analysis of CDR3 amino acid clonotypes. COPE and FqMerger were used to merge the filtered high-quality paired reads into contigs. BLAST was used to align contigs to IMGT TRBV, TRBD and TRBJ reference genes, with CDR3 defined following IMGT. Highly expanded clones were defined as clonotypes with a frequency above 0.1%. Repertoire diversity was measured by Shannon entropy, and V-J evenness by the Gini coefficient. Public clonotypes were defined as clonotypes shared by more than one individual. TCRdb trimmed public reads at Q25 via fastp, called clones via MiXCR and kept in-frame beta chains. Identical CDR3 protein sequences are pooled into one entry, listed with their most common genes and DNA. TCRdb's processing, not the study's, gives the V and J calls here. This sample has fewer than 550,000 distinct CDR3 sequences in its table, and about 16% of those were observed once. In total, the top ten clones hold 20% to 30% of the sample.

According to the study, the label for this sample's time point signals: newly diagnosed GD, antithyroid drugs for less than 3 months. For both TCR sequencing and RNA sequencing, RNA was extracted from PBMCs using TRIzol. Graves' disease was diagnosed according to American Thyroid Association guidelines. The patients came from an endocrinology department in Xi'an, China. From each patient, nine milliliters of peripheral blood was collected into an EDTA anticoagulant tube. Ficoll Paque Plus density gradient separation was used to isolate PBMCs, and no further T cell sorting was performed. An Agilent 2100 Bioanalyzer and agarose gel were used to assess RNA quality, and a NanoDrop 2000 was used to measure RNA concentration. Another study also made use of these data, one on T cells in Graves' hyperthyroidism and ophthalmopathy. As the second study states: A patient counted as having stable Graves' hyperthyroidism if no progression to ophthalmopathy occurred over 18 months of follow-up. Hyperthyroidism patients were newly diagnosed, had a disease duration of under 2 months, and were aged 18 to 65 years. Patients with uncontrolled infections, other autoimmune diseases, pregnancy or lactation were excluded. Diagnoses were established on the basis of clinical symptoms, serum thyroxine and TRAb, thyroid ultrasound, and orbital computed tomography. For the first round of RT-PCR on the TCR CDR3, the HTBI primer set was used together with the Qiagen OneStep RT-PCR kit. Most expanded thyroid clonotypes (frequency above 0.001) were also detected in blood, a finding suggesting that blood repertoires may reflect thyroid immune responses. In cross-validation, a model built on a 13 V-J signature told ophthalmopathy apart from stable hyperthyroidism with approximately 90% sensitivity and 81% to 82% specificity, and in testing the same model reached 80%/75%. In validation, progression to ophthalmopathy was predicted by the model with about 70% sensitivity and 72.22% specificity, a median of approximately 6.5 months before onset. TCR V-J signatures able to tell the groups apart were searched for in a discovery cohort of some 100 patients, of whom fewer than 45 had Graves' ophthalmopathy and about 55 had stable Graves' hyperthyroidism. Prospective prediction of ophthalmopathy was tested in an independent validation cohort of fewer than 20 hyperthyroidism patients and 17 patients who later progressed to ophthalmopathy. The 80 to 100 discovery patients were randomly divided into training and test sets at a 7:3 ratio. In addition, the study compared T-cell repertoires in thyroid tissue and in blood from a handful of Graves' hyperthyroidism patients. After blood sampling, hyperthyroidism patients were treated with methimazole at a starting dose of 30 mg daily, and ophthalmopathy patients were treated with high-dose intravenous methylprednisolone. Libraries were constructed in a second round of multiplex PCR, after which size selection and purification were carried out. The libraries were sequenced on an Illumina HiSeq2000 using paired-end 100 bp reads. SOAPnuke was used to process the raw data, with reads discarded if the reads contained adapters or uncalled bases, had a mean Phred below 15, or lacked an exact constant-primer or identifier match. COPE v1.2.5 was used to merge the high-quality paired reads, and each unique nucleotide sequence was defined as a clonotype. MiTCR v1.1 was used to align clonotypes to the IMGT TRBV, TRBD and TRBJ reference segments. The analysis was restricted to V-J combinations with a frequency above 0.0001, which together covered just over 99% of the repertoires. A TCS score was defined as the ratio of F50 (clonal expansion) to E x V (chaos), with BLOSUM62-based TCRdist applied between CDR3 peptides within each V-J. Welch's t-statistics and random forest reduced approximately 520 V-J features to roughly 13, which were used in a naive Bayes classifier (R e1071). Sample size was not statistically predetermined, and blinding of investigators to group allocation was not performed. The paper reports TCR Vbeta CDR3 sequencing of 135 peripheral blood samples: around 41 ophthalmopathy, under 80 hyperthyroidism and 17 progressor patients.

This TCR was recovered from a woman aged 35 to 60 with Graves disease. Donor details come from another sample of the same person, matched by shared clones. The receptor chain draws on TRBV19 and TRBJ1-5; no D gene can be assigned with confidence. This specimen consisted of peripheral blood mononuclear cells (PBMCs), obtained at new diagnosis, from a patient treated with antithyroid drugs. Read as DNA, the sequence is TGTGCCAGTAGTCGCATTGGCAATCAGCCCCAGCATTTT. This codes for CASSRIGNQPQHF.